The rows below give T cell receptor beta chains drawn from one sample of a study of cytomegalovirus exposure and HLA in healthy donors. Profiled with immunoSEQ multiplex PCR; TCRdb holds only in-frame clones, not every one. The table lists 110,000 or so clones, approximately 80% of them singletons. What was sequenced was PBMCs. The receptors derive from a man aged 40-49 years in good health and CMV-seropositive. CDR3s include the opening cysteine and the closing phenylalanine or tryptophan. The D gene is left open where the match is weak. Clone size is stated in some rows and not others, as once, few, many or a class when expanded.

j_call	v_call	cdr3_length	clone_size	d_call	cdr3_aa	cdr3_nt
TRBJ1-1	TRBV6-1	14	.	.	CASSPGEMNTEAFF	TGTGCCAGCAGTCCGGGAGAAATGAACACTGAAGCTTTCTTT
TRBJ1-6	TRBV19	15	once	.	CASSIGAVYNSPLHF	TGTGCCAGTAGTATAGGGGCCGTCTATAATTCACCCCTCCACTTT
TRBJ2-3	TRBV5-1	15	.	TRBD2	CASSYVAGGSDTQYF	TGCGCCAGCAGCTATGTAGCGGGGGGGTCTGATACGCAGTATTTT
TRBJ1-2	TRBV6-1	13	.	.	CASSEGRTISYTF	TGTGCCAGCAGTGAAGGCAGGACTATTAGCTACACCTTC
TRBJ1-2	TRBV11-1	14	few	.	CASSGISGIYGYTF	TGTGCCAGCAGCGGAATTTCAGGGATCTATGGCTACACCTTC
TRBJ1-1	TRBV18	15	.	TRBD1	CASSPTGGYSTEAFF	TGTGCCAGCTCACCAACAGGGGGCTATAGCACTGAAGCTTTCTTT
TRBJ2-7	TRBV29-1	13	.	.	CSVDTGSPYEQYF	TGCAGCGTAGACACAGGGAGTCCCTACGAGCAGTACTTC
TRBJ1-1	TRBV27	14	.	.	CASSLSRVHAEAFF	TGTGCCAGCAGTTTGTCGCGAGTCCACGCTGAAGCTTTCTTT
TRBJ2-3	TRBV5-1	15	few	TRBD2	CASSLASGLADTQYF	TGCGCCAGCAGCTTGGCTAGCGGCCTCGCAGATACGCAGTATTTT
TRBJ2-1	TRBV4-2	15	.	TRBD2	CASSQVAGGNNEQFF	TGTGCCAGCAGCCAAGTAGCGGGGGGTAACAATGAGCAGTTCTTC
TRBJ2-5	TRBV7-2	13	.	.	CASTSGVQETQYF	TGTGCCAGCACCTCCGGGGTTCAAGAGACCCAGTACTTC
TRBJ1-1	TRBV30	16	.	TRBD1	CAWKAGQRTPNTEAFF	TGTGCCTGGAAGGCGGGACAGCGAACACCGAACACTGAAGCTTTCTTT
TRBJ1-4	TRBV2	16	.	TRBD1	CASFRDRGWESEKLFF	TGTGCCAGCTTCCGGGACAGGGGTTGGGAAAGTGAAAAACTGTTTTTT
TRBJ2-7	TRBV21-1	16	once	.	CASSKGQGKLSYEQYF	TGTGCCAGCAGCAAAGGACAGGGGAAACTATCCTACGAGCAGTACTTC
TRBJ1-1	TRBV4-3	15	few	.	CASSLNEGGYTEAFF	TGCGCCAGCAGCCTAAACGAGGGAGGGTACACTGAAGCTTTCTTT
TRBJ2-2	TRBV5-1	15	once	TRBD1	CASGTGKMNTGELFF	TGCGCCAGCGGGACAGGGAAAATGAACACCGGGGAGCTGTTTTTT
TRBJ1-2	TRBV7-2	15	.	TRBD1	CASSSTGGGWYGYTF	TGTGCCAGCAGCTCCACAGGGGGCGGTTGGTATGGCTACACCTTC
TRBJ2-5	TRBV27	16	once	.	CASSLEYPAGQETQYF	TGTGCCAGCAGTCTAGAATACCCCGCCGGGCAAGAGACCCAGTACTTC
TRBJ1-1	TRBV18	14	.	TRBD1	CASSQGAENTEAFF	TGTGCCAGCTCACAGGGGGCGGAGAACACTGAAGCTTTCTTT
TRBJ2-3	TRBV7-3	14	.	TRBD1	CASSRQGATDTQYF	TGTGCCAGCAGCCGACAGGGGGCGACAGATACGCAGTATTTT
TRBJ2-7	TRBV11-2	13	.	TRBD1	CASSLNTGVEQYF	TGTGCCAGCAGCTTAAATACAGGGGTCGAGCAGTACTTC
TRBJ2-5	TRBV5-1	15	few	.	CASSPRPEAGATQYF	TGCGCCAGCAGCCCCCGACCCGAGGCGGGGGCGACCCAGTACTTC
TRBJ2-2	TRBV5-4	16	.	TRBD2	CASSPRPSGATGELFF	TGTGCCAGCAGCCCCCGCCCTAGCGGGGCGACCGGGGAGCTGTTTTTT
TRBJ1-5	TRBV7-8	17	.	TRBD1	CASSLETGAYSNQPQHF	TGTGCCAGCAGCTTAGAGACAGGGGCGTATAGCAATCAGCCCCAGCATTTT
TRBJ1-5	TRBV19	16	.	.	CASSPRGGASNQPQHF	TGTGCCAGTAGTCCTCGGGGGGGGGCTAGCAATCAGCCCCAGCATTTT
TRBJ1-2	TRBV14	16	.	.	CASSQDYGSTAYGYTF	TGTGCCAGCAGCCAAGATTACGGTTCGACAGCCTATGGCTACACCTTC
TRBJ2-7	TRBV2	9	few	.	CATQGEQYF	TGTGCCACCCAGGGAGAGCAGTACTTC
TRBJ1-1	TRBV5-5	15	.	.	CASSPNYVGGTEAFF	TGTGCCAGCAGCCCAAACTATGTAGGGGGCACTGAAGCTTTCTTT
TRBJ2-5	TRBV5-1	14	.	TRBD2	CASSLLSGLETQYF	TGCGCCAGCAGCTTGCTTAGCGGGCTGGAGACCCAGTACTTC
TRBJ2-7	TRBV6-1	17	.	TRBD1	CASSEALRTGGAYEQYF	TGTGCCAGCAGTGAAGCGCTGAGGACAGGGGGCGCGTACGAGCAGTACTTC
TRBJ2-3	TRBV5-4	16	.	TRBD2	CASSSKLAGSTDTQYF	TGTGCCAGCAGCTCAAAACTAGCGGGGTCAACAGATACGCAGTATTTT
TRBJ2-7	TRBV12-5	14	.	.	CARVSGGFGYEQYF	TGTGCTAGGGTGAGTGGGGGCTTCGGCTACGAGCAGTACTTC
TRBJ1-2	TRBV14	13	.	.	CASSQDPRVEVTF	TGTGCCAGCAGCCAAGATCCCAGGGTCGAAGTCACCTTC
TRBJ2-2	TRBV5-6	14	few	.	CASSLGVNTGELFF	TGTGCCAGCAGCTTGGGAGTTAACACCGGGGAGCTGTTTTTT
TRBJ2-2	TRBV5-4	14	.	.	CASSAPEGTGELFF	TGTGCCAGCAGCGCACCGGAGGGAACCGGGGAGCTGTTTTTT
TRBJ1-4	TRBV29-1	11	.	TRBD1	CSVATGEKLFF	TGCAGCGTCGCGACAGGGGAAAAACTGTTTTTT
TRBJ1-2	TRBV5-1	13	.	TRBD1	CASRKGQGEGYTF	TGCGCCAGCAGAAAGGGACAGGGTGAAGGCTACACCTTC
TRBJ2-3	TRBV2	14	.	.	CASSPKRDKDTQYF	TGTGCCAGCAGTCCGAAACGGGACAAAGATACGCAGTATTTT
TRBJ2-7	TRBV19	16	.	TRBD1	CASSTSRDRSSYEQYF	TGTGCCAGTAGTACCTCCAGGGACAGGAGCTCCTACGAGCAGTACTTC
TRBJ1-1	TRBV11-1	15	few	.	CASRRKVVGNTEAFF	TGTGCCAGCAGGAGAAAAGTGGTTGGTAACACTGAAGCTTTCTTT
TRBJ2-1	TRBV7-9	19	.	.	CASRRGPGSGMGSYNEQFF	TGTGCCAGCAGAAGAGGACCCGGATCGGGAATGGGTTCCTACAATGAGCAGTTCTTC
TRBJ1-3	TRBV29-1	13	.	.	CSISLDSGNTIYF	TGCAGTATTTCACTCGACTCTGGAAACACCATATATTTT
TRBJ2-1	TRBV7-9	12	few	.	CASLPYGGEQFF	TGTGCCAGCCTCCCGTACGGCGGGGAGCAGTTCTTC
TRBJ2-7	TRBV6-6	12	.	.	CASNPGSYEQYF	TGTGCCAGCAATCCGGGTTCGTACGAGCAGTACTTC
TRBJ2-1	TRBV2	16	.	TRBD1	CASSLSGGQALNEQFF	TGTGCCAGCAGTCTATCAGGGGGCCAAGCACTAAATGAGCAGTTCTTC
TRBJ2-6	TRBV27	14	.	TRBD2	CATTGGAGANVLTF	TGTGCCACCACGGGGGGAGCTGGGGCCAACGTCCTGACTTTC
TRBJ1-2	TRBV5-1	16	few	TRBD1	CASSSDRALSNYGYTF	TGCGCCAGCAGCTCGGACAGGGCCCTTTCTAACTATGGCTACACCTTC
TRBJ2-5	TRBV11-1	15	.	TRBD2	CASSLEGGGGETQYF	TGTGCCAGCAGCTTAGAGGGCGGGGGAGGGGAGACCCAGTACTTC
TRBJ2-4	TRBV9	15	once	TRBD2	CASSVGRGGRNIQYF	TGTGCCAGCAGCGTAGGGCGGGGGGGCAGAAACATTCAGTACTTC
TRBJ2-2	TRBV11-2	16	few	.	CASSLWASGGSGELFF	TGTGCCAGCAGCTTATGGGCGTCAGGGGGGTCCGGGGAGCTGTTTTTT
TRBJ2-1	TRBV7-3	14	.	.	CASSLGTPYNEQFF	TGTGCCAGCAGCTTAGGGACTCCCTACAATGAGCAGTTCTTC
TRBJ1-1	TRBV5-1	14	.	TRBD1	CASRKGQGITEAFF	TGCGCCAGCAGGAAGGGACAGGGGATCACTGAAGCTTTCTTT
TRBJ2-7	TRBV27	14	.	.	CASSLGVSSDEQYF	TGTGCCAGCAGCCTAGGTGTGTCATCGGACGAGCAGTACTTC
TRBJ2-1	TRBV4-1	16	.	TRBD1	CASSQDRGTGGNEQFF	TGCGCCAGCAGCCAAGATCGCGGGACAGGGGGCAATGAGCAGTTCTTC
TRBJ1-5	TRBV6-1	12	.	.	CGTSGGNQPQHF	TGTGGGACTTCGGGGGGGAATCAGCCCCAGCATTTT
TRBJ1-6	TRBV28	14	once	.	CASTTGGRYSPLHF	TGTGCCAGCACCACCGGGGGGAGGTATTCACCCCTCCACTTT
TRBJ1-2	TRBV7-9	13	.	.	CASSLGGPGVYTF	TGTGCCAGCAGCTTAGGAGGGCCGGGCGTGTACACCTTC
TRBJ2-4	TRBV15	17	few	TRBD2	CATTRTSGGADKNIQYF	TGTGCCACCACCCGGACTAGCGGGGGGGCGGACAAAAACATTCAGTACTTC
TRBJ1-1	TRBV9	15	once	.	CASSVGATENTEAFF	TGTGCCAGCAGCGTAGGGGCCACTGAGAACACTGAAGCTTTCTTT
TRBJ1-4	TRBV6-1	14	.	TRBD1	CASSEGGGGEKLFF	TGTGCCAGCAGTGAAGGAGGGGGCGGGGAAAAACTGTTTTTT